The text below deals with one TCR beta chain. The target antigen is unknown. Since no conserved phenylalanine or tryptophan closes the CDR3, a read error is the likely cause. The sample comes from a study of cytomegalovirus exposure and HLA in healthy donors. Study at large: There were roughly 110 million unique TCR beta sequences, drawn from roughly 200 million T cells, in an earlier analysis. Samples from HLA-typed donors yielded about 85 million unique TCRs in an early data release.

60 Vbeta and 13 Jbeta primers were used in PCR. TCRdb's copy holds only in-frame clones and misses some; the assay was immunoSEQ multiplex PCR. The table for this sample gives some 200,000 clones. Whole-study findings and limits: The productive fraction for most TCR beta V segments was about 87% or about 30% in an earlier analysis. Per a later analysis, about 18,000 TCR beta sequences showed association with HLA alleles at 0.05 false discovery rate.

This clonotype was sampled from a girl aged 2 to 9 in good health and CMV-seropositive. Sequenced: PBMCs.

The CDR3 DNA reads TGTGCCAGTAAAAACAGGGGCCGTAATGAAGCTTTCCTT. The encoded protein is CASKNRGRNEAFL. This sequence joins TRBV19 and TRBJ1-1; 7 bases agree with TRBD1. The CDR3 length is 13 residues. Trimming cost V 7 bases and J 7 bases; bases outside gene matches: 9. Looked up from germline, CDR1 is LNHDA and CDR2 is SQIVND (reference sequence).